This T cell receptor beta chain is from a study of patients and donors after allogeneic stem cell transplantation. MiXCR, run by TCRdb on the RT-PCR reads, gives a single entry per CDR3 protein. The data show about a million distinct CDR3 sequences, more than 15% seen once. V shed 3 bases and J shed 3 bases, with 12 bases lying between them. The CDR3 runs to 14 residues. This clonotype was seen a handful of times. The sample taken for sequencing was blood, either unsorted or a sorted T cell fraction (not recorded which). This TCR was recovered from a human donor who was either an allogeneic HSCT recipient or a stem cell or donor lymphocyte infusion donor (not recorded which). It is not recorded whose cells these are; they may come from a transplant donor. V usage is TRBV12-3 or TRBV12-4 and J usage is TRBJ2-7; possible D gene TRBD1, 6 bases. CDR3 in amino acids: CASSFRGKSYEQYF. The CDR3 coding sequence is TGTGCCAGCAGTTTTAGGGGGAAAAGCTACGAGCAGTACTTC.